A single sample gave rise to the 20 T cell receptor beta chains below, sequenced in a study of T cell responses to AZD1222 COVID-19 vaccine. Repertoires were generated with immunoSEQ multiplex PCR, while TCRdb's copy carries only in-frame clones and drops some. Counted here are roughly 150,000 clones, roughly 91% occurring once; the ten biggest clones make up about 9%. The source was peripheral blood, collected on day 0 of AZD1222 vaccination. The source is an adult in good health.

The chain joins TRBV19 to TRBJ2-7, with 8 bases identical to TRBD2. The CDR3 length is 14 residues. Germline CDR1 reads LNHDA; CDR2 reads SQIVND (reference sequence). V dropped 6 bases and J dropped 6; count of bases not matched to a gene: 10. The CDR3 coding sequence is TGTGCCAGTAGCCTCTCGGGGGGGCTAGGCGAGCAGTACTTC. Its translation is CASSLSGGLGEQYF.

The chain carries TRBV20-1 and TRBJ1-1, with 8 bases that match TRBD1. There are 14 residues in the CDR3. V shed 3 bases and J 6 bases; nucleotides not matched to a gene: 9. Per germline, CDR1 DFQATT and CDR2 SNEGSKA (reference sequence). The CDR3 sequence: CSASMGTGHSEAFF. DNA of the CDR3: TGCAGTGCTAGTATGGGGACAGGTCATTCTGAAGCTTTCTTT.

V is TRBV6-1 and J is TRBJ2-3; 11 bases are a match to TRBD2. J lost 4 bases, V lost 1 base, and 7 bases had no gene match. From germline, CDR1 is MNHNS and CDR2 SASEGT. There are 17 residues in the CDR3. The CDR3 spells CASSEVWLSGGADTQYF. CDR3 DNA sequence: TGTGCCAGCAGTGAAGTGTGGCTTAGCGGGGGGGCAGATACGCAGTATTTT.

The chain couples TRBV28 to TRBJ2-7, with TRBD1 matching 7 bases. The CDR3 is made up of 13 amino acids. Trimming at V came to 10 bases and at J to 6 bases, leaving 12 bases not matched to a gene. The germline gives CDR1 MDHEN, CDR2 SYDVKM. The CDR3 here is CATDRRLGGEQYF. The CDR3 DNA reads as TGTGCCACGGACAGGAGGTTGGGCGGCGAGCAGTACTTC. Combining the CDR3 with reference TRBV28 and TRBJ2-7 gives the whole variable domain DVKVTQSSRYLVKRTGEKVFLECVQDMDHENMFWYRQDPGLGLRLIYFSYDVKMKEKGDIPEGYSVSREKKERFSLILESASTNQTSMYLCATDRRLGGEQYFGPGTRLTVT.

The gene calls are TRBV11-3 and TRBJ2-3; D perhaps matches TRBD1 (5 bases). The CDR3 runs to 14 residues. V lost 5 bases and J 0 bases, leaving 9 bases between the germline ends. Germline lookup yields CDR1 SGHNT and CDR2 YENEEA. The CDR3 spells CASSERQSTDTQYF. The CDR3 DNA is TGTGCCAGCAGCGAGAGACAGAGCACAGATACGCAGTATTTT.

The CDR3 is CASSLTRQSSYNSPLHF. The CDR3 DNA is TGTGCCAGCAGCTTAACGAGACAGAGCTCCTATAATTCACCCCTCCACTTT. V is TRBV7-9 and J is TRBJ1-6; possible D gene TRBD1, 5 bases. The CDR3 has 17 amino acids. V was shortened by 2 bases and J by 0 bases, with 11 bases between the two germline ends. The germline V gene encodes CDR1 SEHNR and CDR2 FQNEAQ (reference sequence).

The V and J genes are TRBV7-3 and TRBJ2-5; perhaps D is TRBD1 or TRBD2 (6 bases each). The CDR3 consists of 13 residues. Deletions cut 4 bases from V and 5 bases from J, with 11 bases between. Germline assignment: CDR1 SGHTA and CDR2 FQGTGA. CDR3 sequence: CASSSQGRETQYF. For the CDR3, the DNA is TGTGCCAGCAGCTCCCAGGGGAGGGAGACCCAGTACTTC. The full variable domain, in which reference TRBV7-3 and TRBJ2-5 provide the parts outside the CDR3, is GAGVSQTPSNKVTEKGKYVELRCDPISGHTALYWYRQSLGQGPEFLIYFQGTGAADDSGLPNDRFFAVRPEGSVSTLKIQRTERGDSAVYLCASSSQGRETQYFGPGTRLLVL.

V gene TRBV9 combines with J gene TRBJ1-2; TRBD1 is a possible D gene (6 bases). Per germline, CDR1 SGDLS and CDR2 YYNGEE. The CDR3 sequence is 17 residues long. Deletions cut 4 bases from V and 2 bases from J, with 21 bases between. The CDR3 bases are TGTGCCAGCAGCCATCTGCCCGGGGGCGGGGCCAACTATGGCTACACCTTC. The encoded protein is CASSHLPGGGANYGYTF. The full variable domain, rest sourced from reference TRBV9 and TRBJ1-2, is DSGVTQTPKHLITATGQRVTLRCSPRSGDLSVYWYQQSLDQGLQFLIQYYNGEERAKGNILERFSAQQFPDLHSELNLSSLELGDSALYFCASSHLPGGGANYGYTFGSGTRLTVV.

This rearrangement joins TRBV7-2 to TRBJ1-1; 9 bases map to TRBD1. The CDR3 spans 14 residues. V trimming: 0 bases; J trimming: 4 bases; junction bases outside the gene matches: 0. Germline values: CDR1 SGHTA, CDR2 FQGNSA. The CDR3 nucleotides read TGTGCCAGCAGCTTAGCGGGACAGGGCACTGAAGCTTTCTTT. Its protein is CASSLAGQGTEAFF.

The chain employs TRBV5-1 and TRBJ1-6; TRBD1 aligns across 8 bases. The CDR3 loop spans 14 amino acids. The trim removed 4 bases at V and 10 bases at J, leaving 7 bases unmatched. The germline V gene has CDR1 SGHRS and CDR2 YFSETQ. Here the CDR3 reads CASSPDRERSPLHF. CDR3 bases: TGCGCCAGCAGCCCGGACAGGGAGAGGTCACCCCTCCACTTT.

The chain carries TRBV5-6 and TRBJ2-3, with TRBD2 matching 11 bases. The V and J ends lost 0 bases and 2 bases, in that order; junction bases with no gene match: 2. CDR3 length: 16 residues. CDR1 and CDR2 from the germline V gene are SGHDT and YYEEEE. The CDR3 DNA reads TGTGCCAGCAGCTTGGGACTAGCGGGGTCCACAGATACGCAGTATTTT. It yields the protein CASSLGLAGSTDTQYF. Full variable domain (rest looked up from reference TRBV5-6 and TRBJ2-3): DAGVTQSPTHLIKTRGQQVTLRCSPKSGHDTVSWYQQALGQGPQFIFQYYEEEERQRGNFPDRFSGHQFPNYSSELNVNALLLGDSALYLCASSLGLAGSTDTQYFGPGTRLTVL.

The V gene is TRBV10-3, the J gene TRBJ2-7, with 10 bases aligning to TRBD1. V lost 4 bases to trimming and J lost 2 bases; unmatched junction nucleotides: 5. The germline V gene has CDR1 ENHRY and CDR2 SYGVKD. This CDR3 is built from 15 residues. This chain's CDR3 is CAISGRTGGTYEQYF. The CDR3 nucleotides read TGTGCCATCAGTGGCCGGACAGGGGGGACCTACGAGCAGTACTTC.

This chain connects TRBV19 to TRBJ2-7; 7 positions match TRBD1. The germline gives CDR1 LNHDA, CDR2 SQIVND (reference sequence). The length of the CDR3 is 14 residues. The ends lost 7 bases at V and 0 bases at J; junction bases unmatched: 6. The CDR3 sequence: CASNSGTASYEQYF. The CDR3, as DNA: TGTGCCAGTAACTCCGGGACAGCCTCCTACGAGCAGTACTTC.

This clone was seen just once. V gene TRBV19 combines with J gene TRBJ1-1, with 8 bases matching TRBD1. CDR1 and CDR2 (germline): LNHDA, SQIVND (reference sequence). This CDR3 comprises 16 residues. V lost 7 bases and J lost 4; bases outside the gene matches: 14. The CDR3 sequence is CASTSVTGVEGTEAFF. Written as DNA, the CDR3 is TGTGCCAGTACCTCCGTGACAGGGGTTGAGGGCACTGAAGCTTTCTTT.

This clone was detected a few times. V usage is TRBV29-1 and J usage is TRBJ1-1; D gene uncertain. V lost 4 bases and J 1 base, leaving 10 bases between the germline ends. CDR1 and CDR2 from the germline V gene are SQVTM and ANQGSEA. This CDR3 has 13 residues. CDR3 amino acids: CSVVIRRNTEAFF. CDR3 coding DNA: TGCAGCGTTGTGATCAGGAGGAACACTGAAGCTTTCTTT.

This chain connects TRBV5-1 to TRBJ1-1; 7 bases match TRBD1. The CDR3 consists of 14 residues. V trimming: 5 bases; J trimming: 3 bases; junction bases outside the gene matches: 7. Germline lookup yields CDR1 SGHRS and CDR2 YFSETQ. In DNA form, the CDR3 reads TGCGCCAGCAGGCCTGATACAGGGGACACTGAAGCTTTCTTT. As protein: CASRPDTGDTEAFF. Full variable domain (remainder filled in from reference TRBV5-1 and TRBJ1-1): KAGVTQTPRYLIKTRGQQVTLSCSPISGHRSVSWYQQTPGQGLQFLFEYFSETQRNKGNFPGRFSGRQFSNSRSEMNVSTLELGDSALYLCASRPDTGDTEAFFGQGTRLTVV.

The chain joins TRBV2 to TRBJ1-5, with D possibly matching TRBD1 (6 bases). Germline CDR1 reads SNHLY; CDR2 reads FYNNEI. The CDR3 is made up of 15 amino acids. The ends were cut back, 6 bases at V and 0 bases at J, with 12 bases in the middle. CDR3: CASRGQTYSNQPQHF. As DNA, the CDR3 is TGTGCCAGCAGAGGACAGACTTATAGCAATCAGCCCCAGCATTTT.

The chain employs TRBV3-1 (or the pseudogene TRBV3-2) and TRBJ1-2; D ambiguous. V was trimmed by 0 bases and J by 7 bases, leaving 12 bases between them. Germline V CDR1 and CDR2: LGHDT, YNNKEL (reference sequence). The CDR3 consists of 14 residues. The chain's CDR3 is CASSQEWGVGGYTF. The CDR3 coding sequence is TGTGCCAGCAGCCAAGAGTGGGGAGTTGGTGGCTACACCTTC.

The rearrangement uses TRBV29-1 and TRBJ1-3; 7 bases agree with TRBD1. The length of the CDR3 is 17 residues. Germline loops: CDR1 SQVTM, CDR2 ANQGSEA. With 4 bases clipped from V and 0 bases from J, the junction kept 12 bases outside the gene matches. DNA of the CDR3: TGCAGCGTTGCCCGGGCCGGGACAGAATACTCTGGAAACACCATATATTTT. Residues: CSVARAGTEYSGNTIYF.

The CDR3 is CASSRRGLAGAPRETQYF. The CDR3 region has the DNA TGTGCCAGCAGTCGGCGGGGACTAGCGGGGGCCCCCAGGGAGACCCAGTACTTC. The chain links TRBV6-6 to TRBJ2-5, with 14 bases matching TRBD2. With 5 bases clipped from V and 5 bases from J, the junction kept 13 bases outside the gene matches. Germline CDR1 and CDR2: MNHNY and SVGAGI (reference sequence). This CDR3 region has 18 residues.